These T cell receptor beta chains were read from a single sample in a study of blood T cell repertoires in COVID-19. The table came from immunoSEQ multiplex PCR; TCRdb's copy has only in-frame clones and leaves some out. The sample shows 200,000 to 300,000 clones, around 85% of them seen only once. The material sequenced was peripheral blood. The receptors derive from a woman aged 55-75 years with active or convalescent COVID-19. CDR3s include the opening cysteine and the closing phenylalanine or tryptophan. The D gene is left open where the match is weak. Rows give clone size only sometimes, using once, few, many, or a class for an expanded clone.

clone_size | j_call | d_call | v_call | cdr3_nt | cdr3_aa
NA | TRBJ1-5 | NA | TRBV7-8 | TGTGCCAGCAGCGAAGGCAGGGGCAATCAGCCCCAGCATTTT | CASSEGRGNQPQHF
NA | TRBJ2-7 | TRBD2 | TRBV10-3 | TGTGCCAGCCGCGGGGCTAGCGGGAGTAGGGAGCAGTACTTC | CASRGASGSREQYF
NA | TRBJ2-7 | TRBD2 | TRBV10-3 | TGTGCCATCTCCGGGGGGGGCCTCGACGGCCGCGAGCAGTACTTC | CAISGGGLDGREQYF
NA | TRBJ1-3 | NA | TRBV4-2 | TGTGCCAGCAGCCAAGGGGGCAGATACTCTGGAAACACCATATATTTT | CASSQGGRYSGNTIYF
NA | TRBJ1-4 | NA | TRBV12-3/TRBV12-4 | TGTGCCAGCACTCAAGGGGGTGAAAAACTGTTTTTT | CASTQGGEKLFF
NA | TRBJ1-1 | NA | TRBV20-1 | TGCAGTGCTAGTCGAAATTCAGGTGAAGCTTTCTTT | CSASRNSGEAFF
NA | TRBJ1-1 | TRBD1 | TRBV19 | TGTGCCAGTAGTTCCGACAGGGGTAGGATCACTGAAGCTTTCTTT | CASSSDRGRITEAFF
once | TRBJ2-1 | TRBD2 | TRBV7-9 | TGTGCCAGCAGCTTAGCGCCTTGGGAGCGGGGGAGCGTCGAGCAGTTCTTC | CASSLAPWERGSVEQFF
NA | TRBJ2-5 | TRBD2 | TRBV28 | TGTGCCAGCAGGGGACTAGTGGCGACCCAGTACTTC | CASRGLVATQYF
NA | TRBJ2-1 | NA | TRBV20-1 | TGCAGTGCTAGAGGAGTTGAAGAGCAGTTCTTC | CSARGVEEQFF
NA | TRBJ1-5 | NA | TRBV24-1 | TGTGCCACCAGTGACTCGCTGTCGTCAGTTAATCAGCCCCAGCATTTT | CATSDSLSSVNQPQHF
NA | TRBJ2-2 | TRBD1 | TRBV7-3 | TGTGCCAGCAGCTTAAGGGACAGGGGAATCACCGGGGAGCTGTTTTTT | CASSLRDRGITGELFF
NA | TRBJ1-5 | TRBD1 | TRBV10-3 | TGTGCCATCAGCGACGGACAGGGGGCAGATCAGCCCCAGCATTTT | CAISDGQGADQPQHF
NA | TRBJ2-5 | TRBD2 | TRBV11-2 | TGTGCCAGCAGCTTAGGAACTAGCGGGAGGGCCGAGACCCAGTACTTC | CASSLGTSGRAETQYF
NA | TRBJ1-2 | NA | TRBV2 | TGTGCCAGCAGTCCCCGGGGGGGCTATGGCTACACCTTC | CASSPRGGYGYTF
NA | TRBJ2-7 | TRBD1 | TRBV6-2/TRBV6-3 | TGTGCCAGCAGCCCCTCGGGACAGGGGGACTTCTACGAGCAGTACTTC | CASSPSGQGDFYEQYF
NA | TRBJ1-2 | TRBD1 | TRBV6-2/TRBV6-3 | TGTGCCAGCAGTCCGGACAGGTCCGGGGGCTACACCTTC | CASSPDRSGGYTF
NA | TRBJ2-1 | TRBD2 | TRBV6-6 | TGTGCCAGCAGTCGAACCGGGACTAGCGGGAGTCCGTCCTACAATGAGCAGTTCTTC | CASSRTGTSGSPSYNEQFF
once | TRBJ2-1 | NA | TRBV12-2 | TGTGCAAGTCGCTCGGGACAGGGAAGAGGTAATGAGCAGTTCTTC | CASRSGQGRGNEQFF
few | TRBJ1-6 | TRBD1 | TRBV5-6 | TGTGCCAGCAGCTTGGTTTCAGGGGGCTATTCACCCCTCCACTTT | CASSLVSGGYSPLHF
NA | TRBJ1-2 | NA | TRBV6-5 | TGTGCCAGCAGTTACGGGCAAGAATATGGCTACACCTTC | CASSYGQEYGYTF
NA | TRBJ1-1 | TRBD1 | TRBV19 | TGTGCCAGTAGTATTGACAGGGGCTACTATGAACCTTTCTTT | CASSIDRGYYEPFF
NA | TRBJ1-2 | NA | TRBV3-1/TRBV3-2 | TGTGCCAGCAGCCAAGATTCGGCAGGCCCGGGAGGCTACACCTTC | CASSQDSAGPGGYTF
NA | TRBJ2-3 | NA | TRBV5-1 | TGCGCCAGCAGCTTGGCCAGACTCCAAGGCACAGATACGCAGTATTTT | CASSLARLQGTDTQYF
NA | TRBJ1-3 | TRBD1 | TRBV28 | TGTGCCAGCAGTACCCCGGGGGACAGGGGAGCTGGAAACACCATATATTTT | CASSTPGDRGAGNTIYF
NA | TRBJ2-3 | NA | TRBV12-3/TRBV12-4 | TGTGCCAGCAGCACAAGCGGGGATACGCAGTATTTT | CASSTSGDTQYF
few | TRBJ1-1 | NA | TRBV7-8 | TGTGCCAGCAGCAATAGAGAAGGGGGTTGGAACACTGAAGCTTTCTTT | CASSNREGGWNTEAFF
NA | TRBJ2-3 | TRBD1 | TRBV3-1/TRBV3-2 | TGTGCCAGCAGCCCCCCCGGGACAGGCACAGATACGCAGTATTTT | CASSPPGTGTDTQYF
few | TRBJ1-6 | NA | TRBV11-3 | TGTGCCAGCAGCTTATCTTTGTATAATTCACCCCTCCACTTT | CASSLSLYNSPLHF
few | TRBJ2-3 | NA | TRBV6-5 | TGTGCCAGCAGGGCCTCCGCAGATACGCAGTATTTT | CASRASADTQYF
NA | TRBJ2-2 | NA | TRBV9 | TGTGCCAGCAGCGTAGATACTAACACCGGGGAGCTGTTTTTT | CASSVDTNTGELFF
NA | TRBJ2-2 | NA | TRBV11-1 | TGTGCCAGCAGCTTAACGGGGGCGGGGGACACCGGGGAGCTGTTTTTT | CASSLTGAGDTGELFF
few | TRBJ1-3 | NA | TRBV5-6 | TGTGCCAGCAGCTTGGTGCGCGACAGCTACCGCTCTGGAAACACCATATATTTT | CASSLVRDSYRSGNTIYF
NA | TRBJ2-1 | TRBD2 | TRBV11-2 | TGTGCCAGCAGGCCAGGGGGTAGCGGGAGGACTCTCAATGAGCAGTTCTTC | CASRPGGSGRTLNEQFF
NA | TRBJ1-6 | NA | TRBV3-1/TRBV3-2 | TGTGCCAGCAGCCAACAAACCCGGCCCCTCCACTTT | CASSQQTRPLHF
NA | TRBJ1-2 | NA | TRBV27 | TGTGCCAGCAGTTTATCAGGGGTAAACTATGGCTACACCTTC | CASSLSGVNYGYTF
NA | TRBJ1-5 | NA | TRBV2 | TGTGCCAGCAGTGAAGTAGTCAGGCGCTCCCAGCCCCAGCATTTT | CASSEVVRRSQPQHF
once | TRBJ1-2 | NA | TRBV24-1 | TGTGCCACCAGTGAACCGACAGGTACCTATGGCTACACCTTC | CATSEPTGTYGYTF
NA | TRBJ1-4 | NA | TRBV29-1 | TGCAGCGTTGAAGAGGCGGGGGGTGAGGAAAAACTGTTTTTT | CSVEEAGGEEKLFF
NA | TRBJ2-4 | TRBD2 | TRBV13 | TGTGCCAGCAGCTTTCGGGAGGGGAACATTCAGTACTTC | CASSFREGNIQYF
once | TRBJ1-2 | NA | TRBV7-2 | TGTGCCAAAAGAGAGTCCTTCTATGGCTACACCTTC | CAKRESFYGYTF
NA | TRBJ2-3 | TRBD2 | TRBV3-1/TRBV3-2 | TGTGCCAGCAGCCATAGCGGGGGCCGCACAGATACGCAGTATTTT | CASSHSGGRTDTQYF
NA | TRBJ2-3 | TRBD2 | TRBV5-4 | TGTGCCAGCATCGGGGAGGGCGTGCAGTATTTT | CASIGEGVQYF
NA | TRBJ1-1 | NA | TRBV28 | TGTGCCAGCAGTTTAGGCAAATCGAACACTGAAGCTTTCTTT | CASSLGKSNTEAFF
NA | TRBJ2-3 | TRBD1 | TRBV9 | TGTGCCAGCAGCCCGCAGGGGGCCCGAGATACGCAGTATTTT | CASSPQGARDTQYF
NA | TRBJ2-3 | NA | TRBV2 | TGTGCCAGCAGTCCTGACTTATCCGATACGCAGTATTTT | CASSPDLSDTQYF
NA | TRBJ1-2 | NA | TRBV5-8 | TGTGCCAGCAGCTTGGGGCAGGCGAACTATGGCTACACCTTC | CASSLGQANYGYTF
few | TRBJ1-1 | TRBD1 | TRBV6-6 | TGTGCCAGCAGTTACCAACCAACAGGGGCCACTGAAGCTTTCTTT | CASSYQPTGATEAFF
NA | TRBJ2-7 | NA | TRBV6-2/TRBV6-3 | TGTGCCAGCAGTAAGACAGTTTACGAGCAGTACTTC | CASSKTVYEQYF
NA | TRBJ1-5 | NA | TRBV19 | TGTGCCGGGTCCCCGGGACTGACCGATCAGCCCCAGCATTTT | CAGSPGLTDQPQHF
NA | TRBJ2-1 | TRBD2 | TRBV19 | TGTGCCAGTAAAACTAGCGCGAACTACAATGAGCAGTTCTTC | CASKTSANYNEQFF
once | TRBJ1-1 | NA | TRBV24-1 | TGTGCCACCAGGTACCGGGTGGACACTGAAGCTTTCTTT | CATRYRVDTEAFF
NA | TRBJ1-4 | NA | TRBV5-1 | TGCGCCAGCAGCTTGTCAGATGAAAAACTGTTTTTT | CASSLSDEKLFF